This entry lists 4 T cell receptor beta chains sequenced from one sample in a study of monozygotic twins with inflammatory bowel disease. Following a re-call of the 5' RACE reads, TCRdb has one entry per CDR3 protein and lacks DNA. The sample table sets out about 160,000 distinct CDR3 sequences. The sample taken for sequencing was blood. All receptors come from a human donor with ulcerative colitis or Crohn's disease, or a healthy co-twin of an affected twin (not recorded which).

The CDR3 sequence is CASSPTGGKQPQHF. V gene TRBV12-3 or TRBV12-4 combines with J gene TRBJ1-5; TCRdb selects TRBD1, and the lack of DNA leaves this call unchecked. The CDR3 is 14 amino acids.

This chain uses TRBV20-1 with TRBJ2-3; with no DNA, the TCRdb D assignment of TRBD1 cannot be verified. Germline V gene data show CDR1 as DFQATT and CDR2 as SNEGSKA (reference sequence). This CDR3 has 13 amino acids. The CDR3: CSAYRGSTDTQYF.

J is TRBJ1-3 and V is TRBV3-1; the TRBD1 assignment by TCRdb is unverifiable without DNA. This CDR3 is 18 amino acids long. Germline CDR1 reads LGHDT; CDR2 reads YNNKEL (reference sequence). The CDR3 here is CASSQDGTGGISGNTIYF.

CDR3 amino acids: CSVGRVAMVGTEAFF. This chain uses TRBV20-1 with TRBJ1-1. The CDR3 length is 15 residues. Germline assignment: CDR1 DFQATT and CDR2 SNEGSKA (reference sequence).